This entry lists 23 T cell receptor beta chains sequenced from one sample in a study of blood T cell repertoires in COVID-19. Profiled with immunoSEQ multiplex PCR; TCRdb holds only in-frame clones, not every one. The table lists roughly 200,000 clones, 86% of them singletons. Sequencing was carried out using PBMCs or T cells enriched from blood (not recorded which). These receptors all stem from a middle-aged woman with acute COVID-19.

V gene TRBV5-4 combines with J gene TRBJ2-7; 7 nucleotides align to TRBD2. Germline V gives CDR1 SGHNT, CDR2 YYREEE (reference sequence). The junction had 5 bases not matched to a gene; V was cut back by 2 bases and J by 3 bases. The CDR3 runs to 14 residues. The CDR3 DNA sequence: TGTGCCAGCAGCTTTTGGGGGGGAAACTACGAGCAGTACGTC. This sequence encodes CASSFWGGNYEQYV.

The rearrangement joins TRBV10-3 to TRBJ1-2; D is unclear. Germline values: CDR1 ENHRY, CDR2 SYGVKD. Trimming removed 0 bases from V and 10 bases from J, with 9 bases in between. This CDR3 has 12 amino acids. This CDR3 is CAISESGEDYTF. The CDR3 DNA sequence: TGTGCCATCAGTGAGTCCGGAGAGGACTACACCTTC.

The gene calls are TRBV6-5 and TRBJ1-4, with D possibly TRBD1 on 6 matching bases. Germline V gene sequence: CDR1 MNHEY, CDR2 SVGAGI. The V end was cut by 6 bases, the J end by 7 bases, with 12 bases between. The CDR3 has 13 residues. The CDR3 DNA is TGTGCCAGCAGACAGGGACCGGGTGAAAAACTGTTTTTT. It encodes CASRQGPGEKLFF.

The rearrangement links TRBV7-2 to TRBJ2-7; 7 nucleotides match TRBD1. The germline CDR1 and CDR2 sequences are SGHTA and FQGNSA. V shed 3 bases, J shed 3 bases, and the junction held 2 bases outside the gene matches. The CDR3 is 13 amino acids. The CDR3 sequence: CASSLGQNYEQYV. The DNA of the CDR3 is TGTGCCAGCAGCTTGGGACAGAACTACGAGCAGTACGTC.

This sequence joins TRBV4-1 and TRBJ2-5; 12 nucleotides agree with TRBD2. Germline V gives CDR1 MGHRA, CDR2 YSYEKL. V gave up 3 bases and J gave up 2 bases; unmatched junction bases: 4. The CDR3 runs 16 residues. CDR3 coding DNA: TGCGCCAGCAGCCACCCACTAGCGGGGGGACAAGAGACCCAGTACTTC. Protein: CASSHPLAGGQETQYF.

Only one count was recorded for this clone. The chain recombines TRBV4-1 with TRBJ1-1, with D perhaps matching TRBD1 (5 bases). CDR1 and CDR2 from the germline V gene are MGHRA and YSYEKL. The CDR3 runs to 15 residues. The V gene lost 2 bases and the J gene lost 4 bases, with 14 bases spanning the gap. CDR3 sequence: CASSQSNLGATEAFF. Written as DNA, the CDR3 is TGCGCCAGCAGCCAAAGTAATCTTGGGGCCACTGAAGCTTTCTTT.

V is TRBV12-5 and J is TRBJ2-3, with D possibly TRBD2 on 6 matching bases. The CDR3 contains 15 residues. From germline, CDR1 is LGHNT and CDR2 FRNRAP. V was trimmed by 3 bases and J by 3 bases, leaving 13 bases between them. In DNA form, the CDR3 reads TGTGCTAGTGGTTTATGGGATCGGGGGACAGATACGCAGTATTTT. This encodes CASGLWDRGTDTQYF.

CDR3 in DNA: TGTGCCAGCAGTGAATACCCAGGGGTTGGAGAGACCCAGTACTTC. Its protein product is CASSEYPGVGETQYF. The rearrangement uses TRBV25-1 and TRBJ2-5; the D gene is possibly TRBD1 (6 bases). Germline assignment: CDR1 MGHDK and CDR2 SYGVNS. V was clipped by 0 bases and J by 4 bases, with 12 bases between them. CDR3 length: 15 residues. Combining the CDR3 with reference TRBV25-1 and TRBJ2-5 gives the whole variable domain EADIYQTPRYLVIGTGKKITLECSQTMGHDKMYWYQQDPGMELHLIHYSYGVNSTEKGDLSSESTVSRIRTEHFPLTLESARPSHTSQYLCASSEYPGVGETQYFGPGTRLLVL.

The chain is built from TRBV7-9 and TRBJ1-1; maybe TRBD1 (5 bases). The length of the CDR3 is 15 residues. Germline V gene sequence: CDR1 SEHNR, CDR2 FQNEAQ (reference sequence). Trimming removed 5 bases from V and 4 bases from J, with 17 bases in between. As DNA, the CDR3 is TGTGCCAGCAGCCCCCAGGGACTAACGGGCACTGAAGCTTTCTTT. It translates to CASSPQGLTGTEAFF.

For the CDR3, the DNA is TGTGCCAGCCGCTGGACTAGCGGGGGGGAAGATACGCAGTATTTT. The encoded protein is CASRWTSGGEDTQYF. The chain carries TRBV27 and TRBJ2-3; 15 nucleotides line up with TRBD2. With 8 bases clipped from V and 5 bases from J, the junction kept 5 bases outside the gene matches. Germline V gene sequence: CDR1 MNHEY, CDR2 SMNVEV (reference sequence). The length of the CDR3 is 15 residues.

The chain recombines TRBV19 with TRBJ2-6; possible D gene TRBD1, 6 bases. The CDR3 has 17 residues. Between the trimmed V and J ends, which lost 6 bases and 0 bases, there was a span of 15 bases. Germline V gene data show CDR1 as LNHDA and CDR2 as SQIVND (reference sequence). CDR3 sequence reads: CASSRPGDPSGANVLTF. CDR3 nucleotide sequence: TGTGCCAGTAGCCGGCCAGGGGACCCCTCTGGGGCCAACGTCCTGACTTTC.

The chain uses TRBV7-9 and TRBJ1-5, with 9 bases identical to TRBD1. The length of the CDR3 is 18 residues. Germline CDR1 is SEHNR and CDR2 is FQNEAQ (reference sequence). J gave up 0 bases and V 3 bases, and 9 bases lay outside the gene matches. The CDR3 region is CASSFVPGQGYSNQPQHF. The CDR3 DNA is TGTGCCAGCAGCTTTGTACCGGGACAGGGATATAGCAATCAGCCCCAGCATTTT. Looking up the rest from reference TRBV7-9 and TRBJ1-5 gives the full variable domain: DTGVSQNPRHKITKRGQNVTFRCDPISEHNRLYWYRQTLGQGPEFLTYFQNEAQLEKSRLLSDRFSAERPKGSFSTLEIQRTEQGDSAMYLCASSFVPGQGYSNQPQHFGDGTRLSIL.

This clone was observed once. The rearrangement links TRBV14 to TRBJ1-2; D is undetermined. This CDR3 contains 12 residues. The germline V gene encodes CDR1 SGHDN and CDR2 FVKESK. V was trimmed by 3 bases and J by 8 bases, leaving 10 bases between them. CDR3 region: CASSQSGWGYTF. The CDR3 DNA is TGTGCCAGCAGCCAGTCGGGGTGGGGCTACACCTTC.

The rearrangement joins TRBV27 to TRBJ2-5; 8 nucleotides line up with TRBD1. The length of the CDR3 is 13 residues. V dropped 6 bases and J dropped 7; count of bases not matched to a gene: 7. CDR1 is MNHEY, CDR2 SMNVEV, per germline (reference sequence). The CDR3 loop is CASSRTGQGTQYF. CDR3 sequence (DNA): TGTGCCAGCAGCCGAACCGGACAGGGGACCCAGTACTTC.

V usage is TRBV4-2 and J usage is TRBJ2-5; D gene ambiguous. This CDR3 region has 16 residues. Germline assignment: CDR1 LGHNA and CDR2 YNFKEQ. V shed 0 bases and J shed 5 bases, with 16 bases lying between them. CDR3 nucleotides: TGTGCCAGCAGCCAAGATTCAGACTCGCGGCAGGAGACCCAGTACTTC. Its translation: CASSQDSDSRQETQYF.

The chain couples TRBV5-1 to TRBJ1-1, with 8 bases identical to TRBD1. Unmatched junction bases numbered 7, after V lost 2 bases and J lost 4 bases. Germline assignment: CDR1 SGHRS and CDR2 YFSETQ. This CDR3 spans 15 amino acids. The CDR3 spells CASSFLTGGSTEAFF. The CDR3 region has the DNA TGCGCCAGCAGCTTCCTCACAGGGGGAAGCACTGAAGCTTTCTTT. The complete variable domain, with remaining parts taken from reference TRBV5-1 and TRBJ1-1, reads KAGVTQTPRYLIKTRGQQVTLSCSPISGHRSVSWYQQTPGQGLQFLFEYFSETQRNKGNFPGRFSGRQFSNSRSEMNVSTLELGDSALYLCASSFLTGGSTEAFFGQGTRLTVV.

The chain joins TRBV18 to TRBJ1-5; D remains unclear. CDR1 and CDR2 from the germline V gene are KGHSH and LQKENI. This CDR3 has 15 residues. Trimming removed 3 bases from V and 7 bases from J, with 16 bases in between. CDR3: CASSPNTGSWQPQHF. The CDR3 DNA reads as TGTGCCAGCTCACCGAATACCGGGTCATGGCAGCCCCAGCATTTT.

The CDR3 loop is CASSLGLGGNEQFF. The CDR3 DNA reads as TGTGCCAGCAGCTTGGGACTGGGAGGCAATGAGCAGTTCTTC. The chain has TRBV13 and TRBJ2-1, with D perhaps matching TRBD2 (6 bases). In germline, CDR1 is PRHDT, CDR2 FYEKMQ (reference sequence). Trimming removed 3 bases at V and 6 bases at J, with 12 bases between. The CDR3 sequence is 14 residues long.

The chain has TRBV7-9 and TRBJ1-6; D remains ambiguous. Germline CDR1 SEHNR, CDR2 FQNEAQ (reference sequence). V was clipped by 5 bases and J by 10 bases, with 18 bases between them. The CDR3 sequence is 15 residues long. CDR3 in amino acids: CASSPKNAGHSPLHF. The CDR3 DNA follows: TGTGCCAGCAGCCCCAAGAACGCGGGTCACTCACCCCTCCACTTT.

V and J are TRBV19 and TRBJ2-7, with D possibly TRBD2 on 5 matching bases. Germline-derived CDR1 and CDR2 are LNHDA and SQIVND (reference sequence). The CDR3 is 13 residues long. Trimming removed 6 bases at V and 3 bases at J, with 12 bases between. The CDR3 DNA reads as TGTGCCAGTAGACAGACACGGGGCTACGAGCAGTACGTC. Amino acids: CASRQTRGYEQYV.

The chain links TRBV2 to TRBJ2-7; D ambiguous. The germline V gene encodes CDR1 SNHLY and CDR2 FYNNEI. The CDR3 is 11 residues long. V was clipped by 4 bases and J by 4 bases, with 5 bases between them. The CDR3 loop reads CASSGEYEQYF. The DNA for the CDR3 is TGTGCCAGCAGTGGAGAATACGAGCAGTACTTC.

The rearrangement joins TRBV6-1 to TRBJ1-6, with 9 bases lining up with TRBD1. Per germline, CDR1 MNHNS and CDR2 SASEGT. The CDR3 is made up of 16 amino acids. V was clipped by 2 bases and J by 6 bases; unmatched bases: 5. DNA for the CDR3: TGTGCCAGCAGTGAAAACAGGGGGCTCGGTAATTCACCCCTCCACTTT. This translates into CASSENRGLGNSPLHF.

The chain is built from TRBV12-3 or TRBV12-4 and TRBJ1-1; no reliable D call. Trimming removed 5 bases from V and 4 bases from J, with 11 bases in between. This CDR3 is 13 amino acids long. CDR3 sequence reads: CASSPHSVTEAFF. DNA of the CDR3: TGTGCCAGCAGTCCCCACTCGGTCACTGAAGCTTTCTTT.